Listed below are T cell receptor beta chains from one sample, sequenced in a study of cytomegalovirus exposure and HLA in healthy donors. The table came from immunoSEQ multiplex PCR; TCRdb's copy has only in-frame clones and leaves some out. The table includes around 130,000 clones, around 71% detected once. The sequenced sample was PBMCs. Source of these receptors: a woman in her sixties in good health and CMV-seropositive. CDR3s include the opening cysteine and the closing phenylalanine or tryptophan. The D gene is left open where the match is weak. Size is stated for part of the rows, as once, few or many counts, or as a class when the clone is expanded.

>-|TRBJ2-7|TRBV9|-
TGTGCCAGCAGCGACACCGACTACGAGCAGTACTTC
CASSDTDYEQYF
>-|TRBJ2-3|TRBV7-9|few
TGTGCCAGCAGCCCTAAGTGGGCCGATACGCAGTATTTT
CASSPKWADTQYF
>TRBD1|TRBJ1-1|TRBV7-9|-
TGTGCCAGCAGCTTCCCCCGGGACAGGGACACTGAAGCTTTCTTT
CASSFPRDRDTEAFF
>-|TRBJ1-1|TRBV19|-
TGTGCCAGTAGTATAGGGTTAGTAGGAGTGAACACTGAAGCTTTCTTT
CASSIGLVGVNTEAFF
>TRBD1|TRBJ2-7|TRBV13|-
TGTGCCAGCAGCTTACTGGGACAGGCCGGCTACGAGCAGTACTTC
CASSLLGQAGYEQYF
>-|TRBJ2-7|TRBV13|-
TGTGCCAGCAGCCCCAGTTATTCACGCTCCTACGAGCAGTACTTC
CASSPSYSRSYEQYF
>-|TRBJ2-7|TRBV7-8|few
TGTGCCAGCAGCTTATCCCCCCAGGGGTACGAGCAGTACTTC
CASSLSPQGYEQYF
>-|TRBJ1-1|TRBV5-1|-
TGCGCCAGCAGCTTGGGTGGAGGGGTAATTAACACTGAAGCTTTCTTT
CASSLGGGVINTEAFF
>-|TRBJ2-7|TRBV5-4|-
TGTGCCAGCAGCGAGACAGGGGAGGGTGCCTACGAGCAGTACTTC
CASSETGEGAYEQYF
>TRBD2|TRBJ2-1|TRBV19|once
TGTGCCAGTAGTCCAGGAGCGGGGGCCCTCTACAATGAGCAGTTCTTC
CASSPGAGALYNEQFF
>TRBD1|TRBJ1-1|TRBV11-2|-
TGTGCCAGCAGCTCGGGGACAGCTAGAATGAACACTGAAGCTTTCTTT
CASSSGTARMNTEAFF
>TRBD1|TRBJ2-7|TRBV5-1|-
TGCGCCAGCAGCACAGGACAGGGCTCCTACGAGCAGTACTTC
CASSTGQGSYEQYF
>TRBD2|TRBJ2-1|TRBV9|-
TGTGCCAGCAGCGCCCCTCAGGGACTAGCTGCCTCCTACAATGAGCAGTTCTTC
CASSAPQGLAASYNEQFF
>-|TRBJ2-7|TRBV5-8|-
TGTGCCAGCAGCTTGGAATCCACAGGCGAGCAGTACTTC
CASSLESTGEQYF
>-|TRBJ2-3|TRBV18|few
TGTGCCAGCTCTCCTGAGGAGGGAAGGACAGATACGCAGTATTTT
CASSPEEGRTDTQYF
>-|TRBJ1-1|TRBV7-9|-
TGTGCCAGCAGCTGGGGGGGTAACACTGAAGCTTTCTTT
CASSWGGNTEAFF
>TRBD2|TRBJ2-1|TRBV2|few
TGTGCCAGCACCCCCACGGGGGGATCCCTCAATGAGCAGTTCTTC
CASTPTGGSLNEQFF
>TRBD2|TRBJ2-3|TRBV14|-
TGTGCCAGCAGCCTCCAGCGGGGGGCGGGGACAGATACGCAGTATTTT
CASSLQRGAGTDTQYF
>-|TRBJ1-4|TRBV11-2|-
TGTGCCAGCAGCTTAAGATCCGGGTCTAATGAAAAACTGTTTTTT
CASSLRSGSNEKLFF
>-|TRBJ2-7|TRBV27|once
TGTGCCAGCCCTCGGTTGTCTGATTCCTACGAGCAGTACTTC
CASPRLSDSYEQYF
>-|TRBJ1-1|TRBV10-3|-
TGTGCCATCATGGATGGGGGGTTGAACACTGAAGCTTTCTTT
CAIMDGGLNTEAFF
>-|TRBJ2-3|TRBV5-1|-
TGCGCCAGCAGTACGCCCGCGAGGGCAGATACGCAGTATTTT
CASSTPARADTQYF
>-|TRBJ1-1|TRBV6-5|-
TGTGCCAGCAGCTTCCGGACAGCCACTGAAGCTTTCTTT
CASSFRTATEAFF
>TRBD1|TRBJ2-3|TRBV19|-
TGTGCCAGTACCTTGAGGGACAGGGGAACGGCAGATACGCAGTATTTT
CASTLRDRGTADTQYF
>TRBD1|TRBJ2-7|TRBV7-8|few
TGTGCCAGCAGCCGTCCGGGACAGAAAATCTACGAGCAGTACTTC
CASSRPGQKIYEQYF
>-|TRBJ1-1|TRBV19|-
TGTGCCAGTAGTATAGATGGGGGGGGTAGAAACACTGAAGCTTTCTTT
CASSIDGGGRNTEAFF
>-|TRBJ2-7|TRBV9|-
TGTGCCAGCAGCGTAGTTGCAGGGACCTACGAGCAGTACTTC
CASSVVAGTYEQYF
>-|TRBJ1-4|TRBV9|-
TGTGCCAGCAGCACCCTGGGGGGGGCAGGGGAAAAACTGTTTTTT
CASSTLGGAGEKLFF
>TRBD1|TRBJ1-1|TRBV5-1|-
TGCGCCAGCAGCTTCGGACAGGGCGGAACTGAAGCTTTCTTT
CASSFGQGGTEAFF
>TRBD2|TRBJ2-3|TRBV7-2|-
TGTGCCAGCAGCGTTGCGGGACTAGCGGACCGCACAGATACGCAGTATTTT
CASSVAGLADRTDTQYF
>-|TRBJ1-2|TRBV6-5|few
TGTGCCAGCAGTTACAACGGACGCCAGGGCCATGGCTACACCTTC
CASSYNGRQGHGYTF
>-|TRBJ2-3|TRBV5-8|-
TGTGCCAGCAGCTCCACACTAGTCGGGTCGGCAGATACGCAGTATTTT
CASSSTLVGSADTQYF
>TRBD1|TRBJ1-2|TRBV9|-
TGTGCCAGCAGCGTAGCCACAGGGGATGGCTACACCTTC
CASSVATGDGYTF
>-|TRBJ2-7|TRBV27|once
TGTGCCAGCAGTTTAGGAGGGGAAACCTACGAGCAGTACTTC
CASSLGGETYEQYF
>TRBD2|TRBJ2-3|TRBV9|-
TGTGCCAGCAGCCGTAGGAGGCGGGGGGGCGTGGATACGCAGTATTTT
CASSRRRRGGVDTQYF
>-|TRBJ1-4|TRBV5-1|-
TGCGCCAGCAGTTCAACCGCAGGGGCCTCCAATGAAAAACTGTTTTTT
CASSSTAGASNEKLFF
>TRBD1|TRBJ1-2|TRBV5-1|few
TGCGCCAGCAGCTCGGGACAGGCCCTTAACTATGGCTACACCTTC
CASSSGQALNYGYTF
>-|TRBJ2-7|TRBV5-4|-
TGTGCCAGCAGCTTGCCAGGGTTGAACGAGCAGTACTTC
CASSLPGLNEQYF
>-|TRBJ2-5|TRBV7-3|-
TGTGCCAGCAGCCCCACGGGGAGGTACGCTCACAGCCAAGAGACCCAGTACTTC
CASSPTGRYAHSQETQYF
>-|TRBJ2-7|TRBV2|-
TGTGCCAGCAGACCCCAGGGGAGGGCCTCCTACGAGCAGTACTTC
CASRPQGRASYEQYF